The 10 T cell receptor beta chains below all came from one sample that was sequenced in a study of blood T cell repertoires in COVID-19. The method was immunoSEQ multiplex PCR; TCRdb's version includes in-frame clones alone and lacks a portion of them. Here the sample spans about 110,000 clones, around nine tenths being singletons. Input material: peripheral blood. The receptors stem from a human donor in a cohort sampled during active COVID-19.

This chain connects TRBV6-5 to TRBJ1-2; 8 bases map to TRBD1. Germline assignment: CDR1 MNHEY and CDR2 SVGAGI. This CDR3 contains 15 residues. V was pared by 2 bases and J by 8 bases, with 10 bases of the junction left unmatched. The CDR3 DNA follows: TGTGCCAGCAGTTACGCCTCCGGGACAGGCAACGGCTACACCTTC. Translating it yields CASSYASGTGNGYTF.

The rearrangement links TRBV28 to TRBJ2-7, with TRBD1 identical over 7 bases. V shed 7 bases and J 3 bases; nucleotides not matched to a gene: 9. The CDR3 spans 14 residues. Germline CDR1 reads MDHEN; CDR2 reads SYDVKM. In nucleotides, the CDR3 is TGTGCCAGCAACTCCGTGGCAGGGGGCTACGAGCAGTACTTC. Translated, it gives CASNSVAGGYEQYF.

This clone was picked up a small number of times. The V and J genes are TRBV29-1 and TRBJ2-3, with D tentatively TRBD2 (5 bases). This CDR3 spans 13 amino acids. CDR1 and CDR2 from the germline V gene are SQVTM and ANQGSEA. V lost 4 bases to trimming and J lost 0 bases, with 8 bases between them. CDR3 bases: TGCAGCGTTGTCCGGACTAGCACAGATACGCAGTATTTT. Protein sequence: CSVVRTSTDTQYF.

The CDR3 DNA reads as TGCGCCAGCAGGGGCGGGGCCCACACAGATACGCAGTATTTT. Protein: CASRGGAHTDTQYF. This chain links TRBV5-1 with TRBJ2-3, with D tentatively TRBD2 (6 bases). Trimming took off 5 bases at V and 2 bases at J, with 12 bases between the two ends. Germline V lookup: CDR1 SGHRS, CDR2 YFSETQ. This CDR3 is built from 14 residues.

The chain links TRBV27 to TRBJ1-2, with D possibly TRBD1 on 5 matching bases. The length of the CDR3 is 14 residues. V gave up 1 base and J gave up 7 bases, with 13 bases separating them. Germline V lookup: CDR1 MNHEY, CDR2 SMNVEV (reference sequence). This CDR3 is CASSLFGGPRGYTF. In DNA, the CDR3 is TGTGCCAGCAGTTTATTCGGGGGACCTCGTGGCTACACCTTC.

The V and J genes are TRBV27 and TRBJ1-3; D possibly corresponds to TRBD1 (5 bases). The V end was cut by 4 bases, the J end by 2 bases, with 12 bases between. The CDR3 is made up of 15 amino acids. Germline values: CDR1 MNHEY, CDR2 SMNVEV (reference sequence). CDR3 residues: CASSSLGGAGNTIYF. The CDR3 DNA sequence: TGTGCCAGCAGTTCCCTGGGGGGAGCTGGAAACACCATATATTTT.

The chain couples TRBV19 to TRBJ1-1; perhaps TRBD1 as D (5 bases). There are 13 residues in the CDR3. V was cut by 3 bases and J by 11 bases, with 16 bases left in between. The germline V gene encodes CDR1 LNHDA and CDR2 SQIVND (reference sequence). In DNA form, the CDR3 reads TGTGCCAGTAGTATGGGACTGCAGGGTGCGGCTTTCTTT. Translating it yields CASSMGLQGAAFF.

V gene TRBV4-2 combines with J gene TRBJ1-6, with 7 positions matching TRBD1. V was pared by 0 bases and J by 8 bases, with 1 base of the junction left unmatched. Per the germline V gene, CDR1 is LGHNA and CDR2 is YNFKEQ. The CDR3 runs to 14 residues. CDR3 in DNA: TGTGCCAGCAGCCAAGAACAGGGGTATTCACCCCTCCACTTT. Amino acids: CASSQEQGYSPLHF.

The genes are TRBV5-6 and TRBJ1-4; unclear D gene. Germline V gene sequence: CDR1 SGHDT, CDR2 YYEEEE. With 3 bases removed from V and 0 bases from J, the gap between germline ends came to 12 bases. The length of the CDR3 is 16 residues. CDR3 DNA: TGTGCCAGCAGCTCCGCCCTCAGTGCAACTAATGAAAAACTGTTTTTT. Translation: CASSSALSATNEKLFF.

The chain employs TRBV19 and TRBJ2-2, with 9 bases aligning to TRBD1. The V gene end was trimmed by 4 bases and the J gene end by 5 bases; junction bases not matched to a gene: 5. Germline lookup yields CDR1 LNHDA and CDR2 SQIVND (reference sequence). This CDR3 has 15 residues. The CDR3 coding sequence is TGTGCCAGTAGTACGCAGGGACAGGGAACCGGGGAGCTGTTTTTT. Translated: CASSTQGQGTGELFF.